This TCR beta chain was documented in a study of blood T cells in healthy people across ages. Donation came from healthy Caucasian individuals in Russia who were aged roughly 6 to 95. Looked up from germline, CDR1 is LNHNV and CDR2 is YYDKDF (reference sequence). The CDR3 runs 15 residues. Between the trimmed V and J ends, which lost 0 bases and 6 bases, there was a span of 12 bases. Through a sample-barcoded 5' primer and a J-beta primer mix, a second PCR was run for roughly 6 to 11 cycles. TCRdb reprocessed the 5' RACE reads with MiXCR, giving one entry per CDR3 protein. The sample includes about 830,000 distinct CDR3 sequences, around 68% of them seen just once.

V usage is TRBV15 and J usage is TRBJ2-1; D not resolved. The sequenced material came from blood. The TCR was taken from a young man in good health. The CDR3 coding sequence is TGTGCCACCAGCAGAGATCAAGGGATGGCCAATGAGCAGTTCTTC. The encoded protein is CATSRDQGMANEQFF.